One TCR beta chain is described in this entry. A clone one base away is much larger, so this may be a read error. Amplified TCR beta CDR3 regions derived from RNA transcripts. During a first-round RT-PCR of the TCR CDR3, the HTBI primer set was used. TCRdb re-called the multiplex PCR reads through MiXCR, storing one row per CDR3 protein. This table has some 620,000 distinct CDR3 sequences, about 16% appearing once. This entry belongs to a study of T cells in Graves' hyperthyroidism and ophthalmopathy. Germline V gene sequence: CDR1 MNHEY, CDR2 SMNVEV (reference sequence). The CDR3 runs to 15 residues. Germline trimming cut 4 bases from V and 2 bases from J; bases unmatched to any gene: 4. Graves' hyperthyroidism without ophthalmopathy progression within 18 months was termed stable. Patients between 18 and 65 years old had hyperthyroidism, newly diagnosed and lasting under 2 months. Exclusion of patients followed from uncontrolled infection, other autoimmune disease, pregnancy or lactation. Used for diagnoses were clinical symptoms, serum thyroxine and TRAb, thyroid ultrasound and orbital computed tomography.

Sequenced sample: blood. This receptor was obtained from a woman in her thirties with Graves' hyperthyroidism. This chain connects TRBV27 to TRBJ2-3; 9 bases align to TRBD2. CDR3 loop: CASSYGGRATDTQYF. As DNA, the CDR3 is TGTGCCAGCAGTTACGGCGGGAGGGCCACAGATACGCAGTATTTT.